This paragraph reports one TCR beta chain. Here immunoSEQ multiplex PCR was the method, and the copy in TCRdb shows in-frame clones only, minus some. Of some 130,000 clones in the sample, roughly 90% were seen once. This record comes from a study of control samples from healthy donors and cancer patients. The CDR3 sequence is 13 residues long. V was cut by 5 bases and J by 4 bases, with 8 bases left in between. The receptor was isolated from a woman aged 50 to 60 in good health. The specimen was blood. The chain recombines TRBV12-3 or TRBV12-4 with TRBJ2-2, with D possibly TRBD2 on 6 matching bases. CDR3 bases: TGTGCCAGCAGTCTCGGGGGCACCGGGGAGCTGTTTTTT. Amino acid sequence: CASSLGGTGELFF.